A single sample gave rise to the 30 T cell receptor beta chains below, sequenced in a study of T cells in localized non-small cell lung cancer. Using immunoSEQ multiplex PCR, the repertoire was profiled, and TCRdb retains in-frame clones only, with some absent. The sample carries some 21,000 clones, about nine tenths recorded once. Sequencing used peripheral blood, obtained before any cancer treatment. The receptors shown here come from a male donor at least 60 years old with stage I squamous cell lung carcinoma.

J is TRBJ2-2 and V is TRBV10-3, with 7 bases aligning to TRBD1. The germline CDR1 and CDR2 sequences are ENHRY and SYGVKD. The V gene end was trimmed by 8 bases and the J gene end by 0 bases; junction bases not matched to a gene: 12. The CDR3 runs 17 residues. CDR3 in DNA: TGTGCCATCTGCGGATTTGCAGGGACAGCGAACACCGGGGAGCTGTTTTTT. Amino acids: CAICGFAGTANTGELFF.

This chain connects TRBV6-1 to TRBJ1-1, with TRBD1 matching over 7 bases. The ends lost 4 bases at V and 3 bases at J; junction bases unmatched: 5. Germline-derived CDR1 and CDR2 are MNHNS and SASEGT. The CDR3 loop spans 14 amino acids. CDR3 DNA: TGTGCCAGCAGTGTGACAGGGTTGGACACTGAAGCTTTCTTT. Translated, it gives CASSVTGLDTEAFF.

The chain links TRBV9 to TRBJ2-2, with D maybe TRBD1 (5 bases). This CDR3 is 14 amino acids long. Trimming cost V 4 bases and J 0 bases, with 7 bases left between them. Germline CDR1 SGDLS, CDR2 YYNGEE. CDR3 region: CASSLGPNTGELFF. For the CDR3, the DNA is TGTGCCAGCAGCTTGGGGCCGAACACCGGGGAGCTGTTTTTT.

This sequence joins TRBV18 and TRBJ2-2; the D is unclear. The CDR3 contains 15 residues. Germline assignment: CDR1 KGHSH and CDR2 LQKENI. Trimming took off 3 bases at V and 2 bases at J, with 10 bases between the two ends. As DNA, the CDR3 is TGTGCCAGCTCACCCACCTTTACTAACACCGGGGAGCTGTTTTTT. Translating gives CASSPTFTNTGELFF.

V usage is TRBV19 and J usage is TRBJ2-7, with D perhaps TRBD1 (7 bases). This CDR3 region has 15 residues. CDR1 and CDR2 (germline): LNHDA, SQIVND (reference sequence). Trimming stripped 6 bases from V and 1 base from J, with 16 bases between. Written as DNA, the CDR3 is TGTGCCAGTAGCCCGGGGCAGGGGGGATCCTACGAGCAGTACTTC. Protein: CASSPGQGGSYEQYF.

The chain recombines TRBV9 with TRBJ2-5; D ambiguous. Trimming pared 3 bases from V and 4 bases from J, leaving 7 bases between. CDR1 SGDLS and CDR2 YYNGEE come from the germline V gene. This CDR3 has 12 residues. CDR3 DNA: TGTGCCAGCAGCGGGGGTCTAGAGACCCAGTACTTC. It encodes CASSGGLETQYF.

The gene calls are TRBV9 and TRBJ2-7; 8 bases fit TRBD1. The J segment lost 4 bases and the V segment lost 4 bases, leaving 7 bases of the junction unmatched. CDR3 length: 14 amino acids. Germline V CDR1 and CDR2: SGDLS, YYNGEE. The CDR3 bases are TGTGCCAGCAGCCCCAGGGACAGGCCGTACGAGCAGTACTTC. Translated: CASSPRDRPYEQYF.

This rearrangement joins TRBV6-5 to TRBJ2-1; D gene ambiguous. Germline V CDR1 and CDR2: MNHEY, SVGAGI. The CDR3 length is 15 residues. Trimming stripped 2 bases from V and 5 bases from J, with 13 bases between. CDR3 amino acids: CASSYGGTINNEQFF. CDR3 bases: TGTGCCAGCAGTTACGGCGGCACAATAAACAATGAGCAGTTCTTC.

CDR3 protein: CASSPQRGGTGELFF. CDR3 coding DNA: TGCGCCAGCAGCCCACAGCGGGGGGGCACCGGGGAGCTGTTTTTT. V is TRBV4-3 and J is TRBJ2-2; 10 nucleotides line up with TRBD2. The CDR3 runs to 15 residues. Trimming cost V 4 bases and J 4 bases; bases outside gene matches: 3. From germline, CDR1 is LGHNA and CDR2 YSLEER.

The chain employs TRBV19 and TRBJ2-1; perhaps D is TRBD1 or TRBD2 (7 bases each). The CDR3 is 15 amino acids. CDR1 and CDR2 (germline): LNHDA, SQIVND (reference sequence). V lost 7 bases and J 4 bases, leaving 17 bases between the germline ends. CDR3 nucleotide sequence: TGTGCCAGTACCCCAGGGGGGGAGCCTTACAATGAGCAGTTCTTC. This encodes CASTPGGEPYNEQFF. Full variable domain (missing parts from reference TRBV19 and TRBJ2-1): DGGITQSPKYLFRKEGQNVTLSCEQNLNHDAMYWYRQDPGQGLRLIYYSQIVNDFQKGDIAEGYSVSREKKESFPLTVTSAQKNPTAFYLCASTPGGEPYNEQFFGPGTRLTVL.

This chain uses TRBV4-3 with TRBJ1-4, with TRBD1 as a possible D gene (5 bases). Trimming cost V 0 bases and J 5 bases, with 16 bases left between them. Germline V gene data show CDR1 as LGHNA and CDR2 as YSLEER. This CDR3 contains 17 residues. The DNA for the CDR3 is TGCGCCAGCAGCCAAGATTTTACTTGGGCAGGGAATGAAAAACTGTTTTTT. Its translation is CASSQDFTWAGNEKLFF.

The rearrangement joins TRBV30 to TRBJ2-7; 9 bases are a match to TRBD2. V gave up 0 bases and J gave up 0 bases; unmatched junction bases: 3. CDR3 length: 15 amino acids. Germline-derived CDR1 and CDR2 are GTSNPN and SVGIG (reference sequence). This chain's CDR3 is CAWSVNSGSSYEQYF. The CDR3 DNA follows: TGTGCCTGGAGTGTAAATAGCGGGAGCTCCTACGAGCAGTACTTC.

This chain links TRBV28 with TRBJ2-1, with 7 bases that match TRBD2. The CDR3 has 17 residues. Trimming at V came to 6 bases and at J to 7 bases, leaving 18 bases not matched to a gene. CDR1 is MDHEN and CDR2 is SYDVKM in the germline V gene. The CDR3 sequence: CASRPGLGRERVNEQFF. The DNA of the CDR3 is TGTGCCAGCAGACCTGGTCTGGGGCGGGAGAGGGTGAATGAGCAGTTCTTC.

The chain recombines TRBV6-5 with TRBJ1-1; no clear D. Trimming stripped 2 bases from V and 1 base from J, with 5 bases between. The germline CDR1 and CDR2 sequences are MNHEY and SVGAGI. The CDR3 length is 13 residues. The CDR3 is CASSYTTNTEAFF. CDR3 in DNA: TGTGCCAGCAGTTACACCACGAACACTGAAGCTTTCTTT.

V is TRBV11-2 and J is TRBJ2-3, with a tentative D call TRBD2 (6 bases). Between the trimmed V and J ends, which lost 1 base and 8 bases, there was a span of 16 bases. The CDR3 totals 15 residues. The germline gives CDR1 SGHAT, CDR2 FQNNGV. Here the CDR3 reads CASSLVPEGRSTQYF. The DNA for the CDR3 is TGTGCCAGCAGCTTAGTGCCGGAGGGACGAAGTACGCAGTATTTT.

In DNA form, the CDR3 reads TGTGCCATCAGTGAGACATTGGGAGACAGCTCCTACGAGCAGTACTTC. Translation: CAISETLGDSSYEQYF. V gene TRBV10-3 combines with J gene TRBJ2-7; D may be TRBD1 or TRBD2 (5 bases each). Trimming shortened V by 2 bases and J by 0 bases, and 14 bases separated the two germline ends. The CDR3 is 16 amino acids. Germline-derived CDR1 and CDR2 are ENHRY and SYGVKD.

The rearrangement uses TRBV5-5 and TRBJ2-5; tentative D call: TRBD1 (5 bases). V lost 0 bases, J lost 4 bases, and 13 bases lay in between. The germline V gene encodes CDR1 SGHKS and CDR2 YYEKEE (reference sequence). CDR3 length equals 15 residues. The CDR3 is CASSLVGRQGETQYF. The DNA of the CDR3 is TGTGCCAGCAGCTTGGTGGGTAGGCAGGGAGAGACCCAGTACTTC.

The chain recombines TRBV7-2 with TRBJ2-7; D unresolved. V gave up 4 bases and J gave up 0 bases, with 13 bases separating them. In germline, CDR1 is SGHTA, CDR2 FQGNSA. CDR3 length: 15 residues. This CDR3 reads CASSSALVSSYEQYF. The CDR3 nucleotides are TGTGCCAGCAGCTCAGCCCTAGTTTCCTCCTACGAGCAGTACTTC.

The rearrangement links TRBV27 to TRBJ2-5, with a weak D call TRBD1 (7 bases). Trimming shortened V by 4 bases and J by 5 bases, and 14 bases separated the two germline ends. Germline CDR1 and CDR2: MNHEY and SMNVEV (reference sequence). This CDR3 spans 14 amino acids. Here the CDR3 reads CASSYGGTVETQYF. CDR3 DNA sequence: TGTGCCAGCAGTTACGGCGGGACAGTGGAGACCCAGTACTTC.

The J gene is TRBJ2-5, the V gene TRBV7-6; a possible D gene is TRBD2 (5 bases). Looked up from germline, CDR1 is SGHVS and CDR2 is FNYEAQ. The CDR3 has 13 residues. V lost 5 bases to trimming and J lost 4 bases, with 11 bases between them. The CDR3 nucleotides are TGTGCCAGCAGCCAGAGTGAGGGAGAGACCCAGTACTTC. It specifies CASSQSEGETQYF.

This sequence joins TRBV7-7 and TRBJ2-2; D is perhaps TRBD1 (5 bases). V was cut by 3 bases and J by 6 bases, with 11 bases left in between. The CDR3 loop spans 14 amino acids. CDR1 is SSHAT, CDR2 FNYEAQ, per germline (reference sequence). CDR3 residues: CASSLSRAAGELFF. CDR3 DNA sequence: TGTGCCAGCAGCTTGTCCAGGGCCGCCGGGGAGCTGTTTTTT.

The genes are TRBV7-2 and TRBJ2-5; 7 bases match TRBD2. Germline V gene lookup returns CDR1 SGHTA and CDR2 FQGNSA. The trim removed 4 bases at V and 14 bases at J, leaving 13 bases unmatched. The CDR3 runs to 13 residues. The CDR3: CASSSPPGEGKYF. The DNA of the CDR3 is TGTGCCAGCAGCTCCCCACCGGGGGAGGGCAAATACTTC.

V gene TRBV6-5 combines with J gene TRBJ2-3; D is ambiguous. The CDR3 loop spans 14 amino acids. The V end lost 2 bases, the J end lost 2 bases, and 8 bases lay between the germline ends. CDR1 and CDR2 (germline): MNHEY, SVGAGI. The CDR3, as DNA: TGTGCCAGCAGTTACAACACAGACACAGATACGCAGTATTTT. Translating it yields CASSYNTDTDTQYF.

The chain recombines TRBV7-2 with TRBJ2-6; 7 bases agree with TRBD2. CDR3 length: 15 amino acids. The V and J ends lost 3 bases and 2 bases, in that order; junction bases with no gene match: 1. The germline CDR1 and CDR2 sequences are SGHTA and FQGNSA. CDR3 residues: CASSFGGAGANVLTF. The CDR3 region has the DNA TGTGCCAGCAGCTTTGGGGGGGCTGGGGCCAACGTCCTGACTTTC.

The sample holds a few counts of this clone. The chain combines TRBV5-6 with TRBJ2-1, with 12 nucleotides matching TRBD2. The CDR3 has 15 residues. The V gene end was trimmed by 5 bases and the J gene end by 6 bases; junction bases not matched to a gene: 6. CDR1 is SGHDT, CDR2 YYEEEE, per germline. The CDR3 bases are TGTGCCAGCAGGTCCGGACTAGCGGGGTCCAATGAGCAGTTCTTC. The encoded protein is CASRSGLAGSNEQFF.

The chain combines TRBV14 with TRBJ1-2; D is perhaps TRBD1 (6 bases). This CDR3 contains 13 residues. The V and J ends lost 2 bases and 10 bases respectively, with 14 bases between them. The germline CDR1 and CDR2 sequences are SGHDN and FVKESK. The CDR3 DNA reads TGTGCCAGCAGCCAAAGGCTAGGGGGATTCTACACCTTC. Residues: CASSQRLGGFYTF.

V and J are TRBV7-9 and TRBJ2-1; TRBD2 aligns across 9 bases. Unmatched junction bases numbered 4, after V lost 4 bases and J lost 0 bases. This CDR3 has 16 residues. CDR1 SEHNR and CDR2 FQNEAQ come from the germline V gene (reference sequence). The CDR3 loop reads CASSSLAGLSYNEQFF. In DNA, the CDR3 is TGTGCCAGCAGCTCACTAGCGGGCCTCTCCTACAATGAGCAGTTCTTC.

The chain has TRBV30 and TRBJ2-7; D is undetermined. This CDR3 spans 11 amino acids. Deletions cut 1 base from V and 2 bases from J, with 3 bases between. Germline CDR1 and CDR2: GTSNPN and SVGIG (reference sequence). The CDR3 DNA follows: TGTGCCTGGAGTGGGGCCTACGAGCAGTACTTC. It yields the protein CAWSGAYEQYF.

The chain is built from TRBV5-6 and TRBJ2-5; D perhaps matches TRBD1 (5 bases). The germline V gene has CDR1 SGHDT and CDR2 YYEEEE. CDR3 length: 14 amino acids. Trimming pared 3 bases from V and 5 bases from J, leaving 14 bases between. The CDR3 nucleotides are TGTGCCAGCAGCTCAGGGCAATTTCTGGAGACCCAGTACTTC. It translates to CASSSGQFLETQYF.

The chain combines TRBV19 with TRBJ1-2; no reliable D call. The V end lost 5 bases, the J end lost 3 bases, and 1 base lay between the germline ends. The germline CDR1 and CDR2 sequences are LNHDA and SQIVND (reference sequence). This CDR3 has 10 residues. The CDR3 coding sequence is TGTGCCAGTAGTTACTATGGCTACACCTTC. It specifies CASSYYGYTF.